Listed here are 4 T cell receptor beta chains from one sample, sequenced in a study of cytomegalovirus exposure and HLA in healthy donors. A multiplex PCR was run with 60 Vbeta primers and 13 Jbeta primers. Repertoires were generated with immunoSEQ multiplex PCR, while TCRdb's copy carries only in-frame clones and drops some. The specimen's table records about 210,000 clones. The sample taken for sequencing was PBMCs. These TCRs come from a woman in her twenties or thirties in good health and CMV-seropositive.

The chain couples TRBV4-2 to TRBJ2-3, with TRBD2 as a possible D gene (6 bases). V shed 1 base and J shed 2 bases, with 16 bases lying between them. The CDR3 extends over 17 amino acids. The germline gives CDR1 LGHNA, CDR2 YNFKEQ. As DNA, the CDR3 is TGTGCCAGCAGCCAAGTCACGTACGGCGGGGACACAGATACGCAGTATTTT. Translated, it gives CASSQVTYGGDTDTQYF.

This chain uses TRBV19 with TRBJ1-4, with a weak D call TRBD1 (5 bases). The ends were cut back, 0 bases at V and 6 bases at J, with 20 bases in the middle. This CDR3 is 18 amino acids long. The germline V gene has CDR1 LNHDA and CDR2 SQIVND (reference sequence). The CDR3 DNA follows: TGTGCCAGTAGTATAGATCGGGGGACTCACCTCGGGGATGAAAAACTGTTTTTT. Translating gives CASSIDRGTHLGDEKLFF.

The chain employs TRBV10-1 and TRBJ2-7; TRBD1 might be the D (6 bases). Per the germline V gene, CDR1 is WNHNN and CDR2 is SYGVQD (reference sequence). The CDR3 is 15 amino acids. Trimming removed 2 bases at V and 5 bases at J, with 16 bases between. The CDR3 loop reads CASSEKGYRENEQYF. The CDR3 coding sequence is TGCGCCAGCAGTGAGAAGGGGTACAGGGAAAACGAGCAGTACTTC.

The chain uses TRBV28 and TRBJ2-1, with 8 positions matching TRBD2. This CDR3 spans 16 amino acids. V was pared by 6 bases and J by 3 bases, with 10 bases of the junction left unmatched. Germline lookup yields CDR1 MDHEN and CDR2 SYDVKM. This CDR3 is CASRLAGRSLYNEQFF. CDR3 DNA sequence: TGTGCCAGCAGGTTAGCGGGACGTTCTCTCTACAATGAGCAGTTCTTC. The full variable domain, completed using reference TRBV28 and TRBJ2-1, is DVKVTQSSRYLVKRTGEKVFLECVQDMDHENMFWYRQDPGLGLRLIYFSYDVKMKEKGDIPEGYSVSREKKERFSLILESASTNQTSMYLCASRLAGRSLYNEQFFGPGTRLTVL.